Listed below are T cell receptor beta chains from one sample, sequenced in a study of T-cell memory formation after mild COVID-19. TCRdb independently ran MiXCR on the 5' RACE reads; one entry per CDR3 protein. The sample contains 200,000 or so distinct CDR3 sequences, over 9% of which appear only once. Sequences were obtained from PBMCs or a T cell subset sorted from them (not recorded which). The receptors stem from a man between 18 and 29 years old who had mild COVID-19 (a few samples of this study predate the infection). Cell type and time point are not known. Both conserved end residues are part of each CDR3. A D gene is named only where the DNA matches it firmly. Clone size is not always given. Where it is, it says once, few, many or a class for expanded clones.

v_call: TRBV6-5
d_call: TRBD1
clone_size: few
j_call: TRBJ2-2
cdr3_aa: CASSDDRVSGELFF
cdr3_nt: TGTGCCAGCAGTGACGACAGGGTATCAGGGGAGCTGTTTTTT

v_call: TRBV7-2
d_call: TRBD2
clone_size: .
j_call: TRBJ2-1
cdr3_aa: CASSRTSGTSYNEQFF
cdr3_nt: TGTGCCAGCAGCCGGACTAGCGGGACTTCCTACAATGAGCAGTTCTTC

v_call: TRBV6-2/TRBV6-3
d_call: .
clone_size: few
j_call: TRBJ2-7
cdr3_aa: CASTSGTTYEQYF
cdr3_nt: TGTGCCAGCACCTCCGGGACAACCTACGAGCAGTACTTC

v_call: TRBV27
d_call: TRBD2
clone_size: few
j_call: TRBJ2-1
cdr3_aa: CASSLSAGGEQFF
cdr3_nt: TGTGCCAGCAGTTTATCGGCGGGGGGCGAGCAGTTCTTC

v_call: TRBV7-2
d_call: .
clone_size: many
j_call: TRBJ1-1
cdr3_aa: CASSSGANTEAFF
cdr3_nt: TGTGCCAGCAGCTCTGGGGCAAACACTGAAGCTTTCTTT

v_call: TRBV12-3/TRBV12-4
d_call: .
clone_size: many
j_call: TRBJ2-1
cdr3_aa: CASSLGVGTTLADEQFF
cdr3_nt: TGTGCCAGCAGTTTAGGGGTAGGCACGACCCTAGCCGATGAGCAGTTCTTC

v_call: TRBV20-1
d_call: .
clone_size: .
j_call: TRBJ2-7
cdr3_aa: CSASGGTYEQYF
cdr3_nt: TGCAGTGCTAGCGGGGGAACCTACGAGCAGTACTTC

v_call: TRBV14
d_call: .
clone_size: few
j_call: TRBJ2-7
cdr3_aa: CASSQLGNYEQYF
cdr3_nt: TGTGCCAGCAGCCAGTTGGGAAATTACGAGCAGTACTTC

v_call: TRBV25-1
d_call: .
clone_size: .
j_call: TRBJ2-1
cdr3_aa: CASSEVGEQFF
cdr3_nt: TGTGCCAGCAGTGAGGTCGGGGAGCAGTTCTTC

v_call: TRBV12-3/TRBV12-4
d_call: .
clone_size: .
j_call: TRBJ1-2
cdr3_aa: CASRLRGTHWNGYTF
cdr3_nt: TGTGCCAGCAGACTACGGGGGACGCACTGGAATGGCTACACCTTC

v_call: TRBV5-1
d_call: TRBD1
clone_size: few
j_call: TRBJ2-2
cdr3_aa: CASSLDPLGQGDTGELFF
cdr3_nt: TGCGCCAGCAGCTTGGACCCTCTTGGACAGGGGGACACCGGGGAGCTGTTTTTT

v_call: TRBV20-1
d_call: TRBD1
clone_size: .
j_call: TRBJ1-1
cdr3_aa: CSASGRGRRWTEAFF
cdr3_nt: TGCAGTGCTAGTGGGAGGGGGCGCAGATGGACTGAAGCTTTCTTT

v_call: TRBV20-1
d_call: .
clone_size: few
j_call: TRBJ2-7
cdr3_aa: CSAGRVGLDEQYF
cdr3_nt: TGCAGTGCTGGCCGGGTAGGGCTCGACGAGCAGTACTTC

v_call: TRBV30
d_call: TRBD1
clone_size: few
j_call: TRBJ2-5
cdr3_aa: CAWEGPGTGAQETQYF
cdr3_nt: TGTGCCTGGGAGGGACCCGGGACAGGGGCACAAGAGACCCAGTACTTC

v_call: TRBV20-1
d_call: .
clone_size: few
j_call: TRBJ2-5
cdr3_aa: CSARDGRRAETQYF
cdr3_nt: TGCAGTGCTAGGGACGGGAGAAGGGCAGAGACCCAGTACTTC

v_call: TRBV7-3
d_call: .
clone_size: many
j_call: TRBJ1-2
cdr3_aa: CASSPTTNYGYTF
cdr3_nt: TGTGCCAGCAGCCCAACCACTAACTATGGCTACACCTTC

v_call: TRBV9
d_call: TRBD2
clone_size: .
j_call: TRBJ2-1
cdr3_aa: CASSVDPSGGIYEQFF
cdr3_nt: TGTGCCAGCAGCGTGGACCCTAGCGGGGGTATTTATGAGCAGTTCTTC

v_call: TRBV6-1
d_call: .
clone_size: .
j_call: TRBJ2-4
cdr3_aa: CASSEIPMLGDIQYF
cdr3_nt: TGTGCCAGCAGTGAAATCCCAATGCTCGGAGACATTCAGTACTTC

v_call: TRBV7-2
d_call: TRBD1
clone_size: few
j_call: TRBJ1-2
cdr3_aa: CASSGSRGRHGYTF
cdr3_nt: TGTGCCAGCAGTGGGAGTAGGGGGCGTCATGGCTACACCTTC

v_call: TRBV7-9
d_call: TRBD1
clone_size: .
j_call: TRBJ1-4
cdr3_aa: CASSIAYRGTNEKLFF
cdr3_nt: TGTGCCAGCAGCATCGCGTACAGGGGAACTAATGAAAAACTGTTTTTT

v_call: TRBV4-3
d_call: .
clone_size: .
j_call: TRBJ1-1
cdr3_aa: CASSQEEGGQREAFF
cdr3_nt: TGCGCCAGCAGCCAAGAAGAAGGAGGTCAACGGGAAGCTTTCTTT

v_call: TRBV20-1
d_call: TRBD2
clone_size: few
j_call: TRBJ2-3
cdr3_aa: CSAPYGGNGDTQYF
cdr3_nt: TGCAGTGCTCCGTACGGGGGGAATGGAGATACGCAGTATTTT

v_call: TRBV5-1
d_call: .
clone_size: few
j_call: TRBJ1-6
cdr3_aa: CASSQKRNSPLHF
cdr3_nt: TGCGCCAGCAGTCAAAAGCGGAATTCACCCCTCCACTTT

v_call: TRBV12-3/TRBV12-4
d_call: .
clone_size: .
j_call: TRBJ1-2
cdr3_aa: CASSLRRVANYGYTF
cdr3_nt: TGTGCCAGCAGTTTGAGGAGGGTAGCTAACTATGGCTACACCTTC

v_call: TRBV29-1
d_call: TRBD1
clone_size: .
j_call: TRBJ2-7
cdr3_aa: CSAEKGAGGSSYEQYF
cdr3_nt: TGCAGCGCCGAAAAAGGGGCAGGGGGAAGCTCCTACGAGCAGTACTTC

v_call: TRBV6-1
d_call: .
clone_size: few
j_call: TRBJ1-2
cdr3_aa: CASSELRGYGYTF
cdr3_nt: TGTGCCAGCAGTGAGCTTCGGGGCTATGGCTACACCTTC

v_call: TRBV7-9
d_call: .
clone_size: .
j_call: TRBJ1-2
cdr3_aa: CASSSPTFIRGYTF
cdr3_nt: TGTGCCAGCAGCTCCCCGACGTTTATCCGTGGCTACACCTTC

v_call: TRBV20-1
d_call: TRBD1
clone_size: .
j_call: TRBJ2-7
cdr3_aa: CSARVDRGRYEQYF
cdr3_nt: TGCAGTGCTAGAGTGGACAGGGGGCGCTACGAGCAGTACTTC

v_call: TRBV15
d_call: TRBD1
clone_size: many
j_call: TRBJ2-6
cdr3_aa: CATSRDSKGAFRGANVLTF
cdr3_nt: TGTGCCACCAGCAGAGATTCTAAGGGGGCGTTTCGTGGGGCCAACGTCCTGACTTTC

v_call: TRBV7-2
d_call: .
clone_size: few
j_call: TRBJ2-4
cdr3_aa: CASSSTPQIAKNIQYF
cdr3_nt: TGTGCCAGCAGCTCGACACCTCAAATAGCCAAAAACATTCAGTACTTC

v_call: TRBV5-1
d_call: .
clone_size: .
j_call: TRBJ1-1
cdr3_aa: CASSLEGNAEAFF
cdr3_nt: TGCGCCAGCAGCTTGGAGGGTAATGCTGAAGCTTTCTTT

v_call: TRBV6-2/TRBV6-3
d_call: TRBD1
clone_size: few
j_call: TRBJ1-2
cdr3_aa: CASTGLPGQGGYGYTF
cdr3_nt: TGTGCCAGCACCGGCCTTCCCGGACAGGGCGGTTATGGCTACACCTTC

v_call: TRBV29-1
d_call: TRBD1
clone_size: few
j_call: TRBJ1-2
cdr3_aa: CSVDRDSYGYTF
cdr3_nt: TGCAGCGTTGATCGGGACAGCTATGGCTACACCTTC

v_call: TRBV6-5
d_call: .
clone_size: few
j_call: TRBJ1-3
cdr3_aa: CASSAGTSYGNTIYF
cdr3_nt: TGTGCCAGCAGTGCCGGGACGAGCTATGGAAACACCATATATTTT

v_call: TRBV28
d_call: .
clone_size: few
j_call: TRBJ1-2
cdr3_aa: CASRTRGFGYTF
cdr3_nt: TGTGCCAGCAGGACCAGGGGATTTGGCTACACCTTC

v_call: TRBV5-4
d_call: .
clone_size: .
j_call: TRBJ1-4
cdr3_aa: CASSYGTSEKLFF
cdr3_nt: TGTGCCAGCAGCTACGGGACGTCGGAAAAACTGTTTTTT

v_call: TRBV6-6
d_call: TRBD2
clone_size: few
j_call: TRBJ2-3
cdr3_aa: CASRLPGTSGGATDTQYF
cdr3_nt: TGTGCCAGCAGATTACCCGGGACTAGCGGGGGGGCAACAGATACGCAGTATTTT

v_call: TRBV7-9
d_call: TRBD1
clone_size: few
j_call: TRBJ2-3
cdr3_aa: CASSIRQGVDTQYF
cdr3_nt: TGTGCCAGCAGCATTAGACAGGGGGTGGATACGCAGTATTTT

v_call: TRBV20-1
d_call: TRBD1
clone_size: many
j_call: TRBJ1-2
cdr3_aa: CSAAGQGIVGYTF
cdr3_nt: TGCAGTGCCGCAGGACAGGGAATTGTGGGCTACACCTTC

v_call: TRBV30
d_call: .
clone_size: few
j_call: TRBJ2-3
cdr3_aa: CAWSNGGAEDTQYF
cdr3_nt: TGTGCCTGGAGTAATGGGGGGGCAGAAGATACGCAGTATTTT